Shown below are 11 T cell receptor beta chains from a single sample sequenced in a study of T cell repertoires in aging, cancer and after chemotherapy. Peripheral blood genomic DNA, not sorted cells or RNA, was the template. A mixed TRB-A/B primer pool amplified rearranged TRB by multiplex touch-down PCR. TCRdb processed the multiplex PCR reads anew with MiXCR; each CDR3 protein has one entry. The table lists about 13,000 distinct CDR3 sequences, about 25% of them singletons, with about 50% in the top ten. Material: blood. The receptors come from a human donor in good health.

There are a few counts of this clonotype. The CDR3 spells CAWSALRGSNTEAFF. The CDR3 bases are TGTGCCTGGAGTGCGCTCAGGGGGTCGAACACTGAAGCTTTCTTT. This chain joins TRBV30 and TRBJ1-1; 7 bases agree with TRBD1. The CDR3 is 15 residues long. V shed 1 base, J shed 1 base, and the junction held 6 bases outside the gene matches. Per germline, CDR1 GTSNPN and CDR2 SVGIG (reference sequence).

The table lists this clonotype with a few counts. The V call is TRBV10-1, the J call TRBJ1-2; unclear D gene. This CDR3 region has 17 residues. The V gene lost 8 bases and the J gene lost 2 bases, with 24 bases spanning the gap. Looked up from germline, CDR1 is WNHNN and CDR2 is SYGVQD (reference sequence). CDR3 nucleotides: TGCGCCAGCGGCGCCCATGACGGTTTCGCGGAGAACTATGGCTACACCTTC. This translates into CASGAHDGFAENYGYTF.

There are a few counts of this clonotype. The V gene is TRBV5-6, the J gene TRBJ2-7; 7 bases fit TRBD1. Germline CDR1 reads SGHDT; CDR2 reads YYEEEE. The CDR3 is 14 residues long. The V segment lost 5 bases and the J segment 2 bases; nucleotides outside the gene matches: 7. The CDR3 protein is CASRWWDSTYEQYF. Written as DNA, the CDR3 is TGTGCCAGCAGGTGGTGGGACAGTACCTACGAGCAGTACTTC.

The V call is TRBV19, the J call TRBJ2-7; D may be TRBD1 (5 bases). V lost 2 bases and J lost 3, with 11 bases in between. Germline V gene lookup returns CDR1 LNHDA and CDR2 SQIVND (reference sequence). This CDR3 has 14 amino acids. Written as DNA, the CDR3 is TGTGCCAGTAGTATAAGGGGCCGTAGCTACGAGCAGTACTTC. This gives the protein CASSIRGRSYEQYF.

The chain links TRBV12-3 or TRBV12-4 to TRBJ1-4; tentative D call: TRBD1 (5 bases). This CDR3 comprises 14 residues. The germline V and J ends were trimmed by 8 bases and 8 bases, with 18 bases remaining between them. CDR3 residues: CASGSGLLDEKLFF. CDR3 nucleotide sequence: TGTGCCAGCGGTTCAGGGTTGCTCGACGAAAAACTGTTTTTT.

The rearrangement links TRBV7-2 to TRBJ2-3; 15 positions match TRBD2. Germline V gene lookup returns CDR1 SGHTA and CDR2 FQGNSA. The CDR3 runs to 16 residues. The ends lost 5 bases at V and 6 bases at J; junction bases unmatched: 6. The CDR3, as DNA: TGTGCCAGCAGCCGGACTAGCGGGGGGGCCGGGGATACGCAGTATTTT. Amino acid sequence: CASSRTSGGAGDTQYF.

This clonotype was found a few times. The V call is TRBV19, the J call TRBJ1-4, with D possibly being TRBD1 (5 bases). V was trimmed by 7 bases and J by 8 bases, leaving 14 bases between them. The germline gives CDR1 LNHDA, CDR2 SQIVND (reference sequence). CDR3 size: 13 residues. Here the CDR3 reads CASTQGGREKLFF. In nucleotides, the CDR3 is TGTGCCAGTACCCAGGGAGGAAGGGAAAAACTGTTTTTT.

This clonotype was picked up a small number of times. The chain links TRBV25-1 to TRBJ2-6; 7 nucleotides agree with TRBD1. J was trimmed by 0 bases and V by 3 bases; bases with no gene match: 11. Germline assignment: CDR1 MGHDK and CDR2 SYGVNS. The CDR3 extends over 19 amino acids. The CDR3 DNA sequence: TGTGCCAGCAGTGATCCGTCATCGAGGACAGGCTCTGGGGCCAACGTCCTGACTTTC. This sequence encodes CASSDPSSRTGSGANVLTF.

The chain links TRBV20-1 to TRBJ2-3, with a tentative D call TRBD2 (6 bases). Deletions cut 1 base from V and 2 bases from J, with 10 bases between. The CDR3 is 14 amino acids. Per the germline V gene, CDR1 is DFQATT and CDR2 is SNEGSKA (reference sequence). The CDR3 DNA sequence: TGCAGTGCTAGAGTGGCGGGGAACACAGATACGCAGTATTTT. Translating it yields CSARVAGNTDTQYF.

The chain employs TRBV11-2 and TRBJ1-1, with 7 positions matching TRBD1. Germline V gives CDR1 SGHAT, CDR2 FQNNGV. The J segment lost 1 base and the V segment lost 6 bases, leaving 11 bases of the junction unmatched. The CDR3 contains 16 residues. CDR3 sequence reads: CASSLRQGSSNTEAFF. The DNA for the CDR3 is TGTGCCAGCAGTCTTAGACAGGGCTCATCGAACACTGAAGCTTTCTTT.

Within the sample, this clonotype is medium-sized (0.01 to 0.1%). The chain recombines TRBV30 with TRBJ1-2, with D unclear. Trimming cost V 0 bases and J 10 bases, with 9 bases left between them. There are 11 residues in the CDR3. CDR1 and CDR2 (germline): GTSNPN, SVGIG (reference sequence). CDR3 amino acids: CAWSVGSSYTF. CDR3 nucleotide sequence: TGTGCCTGGAGTGTAGGGAGCTCCTACACCTTC. Using reference TRBV30 and TRBJ1-2 for the parts outside the CDR3, the full variable domain is SQTIHQWPATLVQPVGSPLSLECTVEGTSNPNLYWYRQAAGRGLQLLFYSVGIGQISSEVPQNLSASRPQDRQFILSSKKLLLSDSGFYLCAWSVGSSYTFGSGTRLTVV.